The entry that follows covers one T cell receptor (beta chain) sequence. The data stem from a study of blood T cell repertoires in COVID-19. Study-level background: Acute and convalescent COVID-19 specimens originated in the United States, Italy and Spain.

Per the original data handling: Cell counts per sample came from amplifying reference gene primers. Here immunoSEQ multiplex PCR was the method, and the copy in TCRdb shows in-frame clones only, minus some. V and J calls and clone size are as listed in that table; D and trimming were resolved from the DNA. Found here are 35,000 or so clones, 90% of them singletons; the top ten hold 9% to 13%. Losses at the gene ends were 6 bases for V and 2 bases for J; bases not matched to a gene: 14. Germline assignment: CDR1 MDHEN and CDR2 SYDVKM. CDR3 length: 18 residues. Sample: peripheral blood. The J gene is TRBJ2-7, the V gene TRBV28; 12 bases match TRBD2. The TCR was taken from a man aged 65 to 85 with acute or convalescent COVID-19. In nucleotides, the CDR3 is TGTGCCAGCAGCCCGGGACTAGCGGGCACTGTTAAAGCCTACGAGCAGTACTTC. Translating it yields CASSPGLAGTVKAYEQYF.